This TCR beta chain originates from a study of T cells in Graves' hyperthyroidism and ophthalmopathy. Using RNA transcripts as the source, TCR beta CDR3 regions were amplified. The HTBI primer set drove a first-round RT-PCR of the TCR CDR3. TCRdb itself ran the multiplex PCR reads through MiXCR, one entry per CDR3 protein. Of over 700,000 distinct CDR3 sequences in the sample, about 35% were seen once. This clonotype was recorded a few times. A single base separates this from a much larger clone, so it may be a read error. The conserved phenylalanine or tryptophan normally closing the CDR3 is absent here, so this likely arose from a read error. The sequenced material came from blood. This clonotype originated in a woman aged 40 to 50 with Graves' hyperthyroidism.

The CDR3 here is CASSLEARNYGYTL. DNA for the CDR3: TGTGCCAGCAGCTTAGAGGCACGGAACTATGGCTACACCCTC. V usage is TRBV7-2 and J usage is TRBJ1-2; D unresolved. This CDR3 is built from 14 residues. Germline V gene lookup returns CDR1 SGHTA and CDR2 FQGNSA. V lost 1 base to trimming and J lost 2 bases, with 8 bases between them.